The entry below describes one T cell receptor beta chain. This record belongs to a study of blood T cell repertoires in COVID-19. Generated by immunoSEQ multiplex PCR, the TCRdb table keeps only in-frame clones and is missing some. The table has about 130,000 clones, more than 85% seen once. J lost 4 bases, V lost 1 base, and 7 bases had no gene match. This CDR3 has 16 amino acids. The J gene is TRBJ2-5, the V gene TRBV23-1; TRBD1 matches 9 bases. TRBV23-1 is assigned to the ORF class and has an uncertain function. The source is a man aged 45 to 65 with COVID-19, enrolled during active disease. Sample: peripheral blood. The CDR3: CASSQFGTGRGETQYF. The CDR3 DNA follows: TGCGCCAGCAGTCAATTCGGGACAGGGAGAGGAGAGACCCAGTACTTC.